The 18 T cell receptor beta chains in this list originate from one sample, sequenced in a study of brain T cells in children with intractable seizures. Sequencing was performed with immunoSEQ multiplex PCR; in TCRdb, only in-frame clones are kept and a portion is missing. The profile shows 50,000 to 80,000 clones, 95% to 96% of them singletons. The material was peripheral blood, obtained at surgery. The receptors stem from a boy under three years old with focal cortical dysplasia and intractable seizures.

DNA for the CDR3: TGTGCCACCCATTTTGGAAACACCATATATTTT. Encoded protein: CATHFGNTIYF. V is TRBV14 and J is TRBJ1-3, with D hard to call. The CDR3 runs to 11 residues. Deletions cut 10 bases from V and 3 bases from J, with 7 bases between. Germline V gene data show CDR1 as SGHDN and CDR2 as FVKESK.

The gene calls are TRBV15 and TRBJ1-2; D not certain. There are 15 residues in the CDR3. Germline V lookup: CDR1 LNHNV, CDR2 YYDKDF (reference sequence). V gave up 0 bases and J gave up 5 bases, with 13 bases separating them. The CDR3 loop reads CATSRDFADTYGYTF. For the CDR3, the DNA is TGTGCCACCAGCAGAGATTTCGCAGACACTTATGGCTACACCTTC.

The chain links TRBV6-5 to TRBJ2-7, with 8 bases matching TRBD2. The CDR3 contains 13 residues. V lost 5 bases to trimming and J lost 4 bases; unmatched junction nucleotides: 4. Germline CDR1 reads MNHEY; CDR2 reads SVGAGI. The CDR3 here is CASSRTSLYEQYF. The CDR3, as DNA: TGTGCCAGCAGTAGGACTAGCTTATACGAGCAGTACTTC.

The rearrangement links TRBV18 to TRBJ1-2; D is possibly TRBD1 (5 bases). Germline V CDR1 and CDR2: KGHSH, LQKENI. V was pared by 3 bases and J by 6 bases, with 14 bases between. CDR3 length: 14 residues. For the CDR3, the DNA is TGTGCCAGCTCACCTGCCGGGCAGGGCCATGGCTACACCTTC. This encodes CASSPAGQGHGYTF.

Written as DNA, the CDR3 is TGCGCCAGCAGCCAACCCGGGACAGGTAGAACAGATACGCAGTATTTT. Amino acid sequence: CASSQPGTGRTDTQYF. The genes are TRBV4-1 and TRBJ2-3; 8 nucleotides match TRBD1. Germline-derived CDR1 and CDR2 are MGHRA and YSYEKL. After removal of 2 bases from V and 3 bases from J, the junction contained 7 bases not matched to a gene. CDR3 size: 16 residues.

The genes are TRBV30 and TRBJ1-2; 9 nucleotides agree with TRBD1. Trimming took 5 bases from V and 7 from J; bases not matched to a gene: 11. The CDR3 is made up of 14 amino acids. Germline-derived CDR1 and CDR2 are GTSNPN and SVGIG (reference sequence). CDR3 loop: CAWPRQGETTGYTF. The DNA for the CDR3 is TGTGCCTGGCCCCGACAGGGGGAGACTACTGGCTACACCTTC.

The chain combines TRBV15 with TRBJ1-5; D ambiguous. Germline values: CDR1 LNHNV, CDR2 YYDKDF (reference sequence). The CDR3 has 15 residues. The V end lost 3 bases, the J end lost 3 bases, and 12 bases lay between the germline ends. The CDR3 nucleotides are TGTGCCACCAGCAGGACGGTAGGACTCAATCAGCCCCAGCATTTT. Protein product: CATSRTVGLNQPQHF. Looking up the rest from reference TRBV15 and TRBJ1-5 gives the full variable domain: DAMVIQNPRYQVTQFGKPVTLSCSQTLNHNVMYWYQQKSSQAPKLLFHYYDKDFNNEADTPDNFQSRRPNTSFCFLDIRSPGLGDTAMYLCATSRTVGLNQPQHFGDGTRLSIL.

The V call is TRBV2, the J call TRBJ2-7; D not certain. This CDR3 has 13 amino acids. The germline CDR1 and CDR2 sequences are SNHLY and FYNNEI. Trimming shortened V by 3 bases and J by 1 base, and 7 bases separated the two germline ends. The CDR3 here is CASSEDGSYEQYF. The CDR3 DNA sequence: TGTGCCAGCAGTGAGGATGGGTCCTACGAGCAGTACTTC.

The chain carries TRBV19 and TRBJ1-3, with D perhaps matching TRBD1 (6 bases). Trimming removed 5 bases from V and 0 bases from J, with 14 bases in between. CDR1 and CDR2 from the germline V gene are LNHDA and SQIVND (reference sequence). This CDR3 contains 16 residues. The CDR3 DNA is TGTGCCAGTAGTCCACTACAGGGAAGCTCTGGAAACACCATATATTTT. Encoded protein: CASSPLQGSSGNTIYF.

This clone appeared once. The chain couples TRBV11-3 to TRBJ2-1; 8 positions agree with TRBD2. This CDR3 comprises 18 residues. CDR1 SGHNT and CDR2 YENEEA come from the germline V gene. Trimming took 4 bases from V and 2 from J; bases not matched to a gene: 13. The CDR3 region is CASSSQSSLAGPYNEQFF. The CDR3 region has the DNA TGTGCCAGCAGCTCACAATCTTCTCTAGCGGGTCCCTACAATGAGCAGTTCTTC. The whole variable domain, remainder taken from reference TRBV11-3 and TRBJ2-1, is EAGVVQSPRYKIIEKKQPVAFWCNPISGHNTLYWYLQNLGQGPELLIRYENEEAVDDSQLPKDRFSAERLKGVDSTLKIQPAELGDSAVYLCASSSQSSLAGPYNEQFFGPGTRLTVL.

This clone has a single count. This rearrangement joins TRBV7-2 to TRBJ2-5; no definite D call. Germline V gene sequence: CDR1 SGHTA, CDR2 FQGNSA. This CDR3 comprises 11 residues. V dropped 2 bases and J dropped 6 bases, with 4 bases sitting between them. CDR3 region: CASSLLQTQYF. The CDR3, as DNA: TGTGCCAGCAGCTTACTTCAGACCCAGTACTTC.

The gene calls are TRBV6-2 or TRBV6-3 and TRBJ1-5; no firm D call. V shed 0 bases and J shed 2 bases, with 11 bases lying between them. The CDR3 covers 16 residues. In germline, CDR1 is MNHEY, CDR2 SVGEGT. In DNA, the CDR3 is TGTGCCAGCAGTTACTCGCCTAGCAGCCGCAATCAGCCCCAGCATTTT. Its protein product is CASSYSPSSRNQPQHF.

This rearrangement joins TRBV5-5 to TRBJ2-7; possibly TRBD1 for D (6 bases). With 4 bases removed from V and 0 bases from J, the gap between germline ends came to 11 bases. The CDR3 is 14 amino acids. The V gene's germline CDR1 is SGHKS and CDR2 YYEKEE (reference sequence). CDR3 in DNA: TGTGCCAGCAGCCCAGGGGCCATCTCCTACGAGCAGTACTTC. This translates into CASSPGAISYEQYF.

This chain connects TRBV2 to TRBJ2-3, with D hard to call. This CDR3 has 12 residues. Trimming stripped 6 bases from V and 7 bases from J, with 11 bases between. Germline CDR1 SNHLY, CDR2 FYNNEI. The CDR3 nucleotides read TGTGCCAGCAGACCTACGGATAATACGCAGTATTTT. This codes for CASRPTDNTQYF.

The chain has TRBV29-1 and TRBJ1-1; D call uncertain. Germline V gene lookup returns CDR1 SQVTM and CDR2 ANQGSEA. This CDR3 has 13 amino acids. V lost 6 bases and J lost 3, with 14 bases in between. CDR3 nucleotides: TGCAGCGTGTGGTCACCTTCCTACACTGAAGCTTTCTTT. Its translation is CSVWSPSYTEAFF. Based on the CDR3 plus reference TRBV29-1 and TRBJ1-1, the full variable domain is SAVISQKPSRDICQRGTSLTIQCQVDSQVTMMFWYRQQPGQSLTLIATANQGSEATYESGFVIDKFPISRPNLTFSTLTVSNMSPEDSSIYLCSVWSPSYTEAFFGQGTRLTVV.

The V and J genes are TRBV6-5 and TRBJ2-7; D is unclear. The germline gives CDR1 MNHEY, CDR2 SVGAGI. Trimming left V 2 bases short and J 3 bases short, with 11 bases between. This CDR3 spans 14 amino acids. CDR3 loop: CASSYRLPFYEQYF. Written as DNA, the CDR3 is TGTGCCAGCAGTTACAGACTCCCTTTCTACGAGCAGTACTTC.

V usage is TRBV28 and J usage is TRBJ1-2, with D uncertain. Deletions cut 4 bases from V and 4 bases from J, with 16 bases between. CDR3 length equals 15 residues. Germline V gene lookup returns CDR1 MDHEN and CDR2 SYDVKM. The CDR3 protein is CASSSPLVEGYGYTF. In nucleotides, the CDR3 is TGTGCCAGCAGTTCCCCGCTGGTGGAGGGCTATGGCTACACCTTC.

The chain joins TRBV7-2 to TRBJ1-1; D gene unclear. Trimming took 2 bases from V and 0 from J, leaving 10 bases between them. Germline CDR1 is SGHTA and CDR2 is FQGNSA. The length of the CDR3 is 15 residues. CDR3 protein: CASSLFGQLNTEAFF. The DNA for the CDR3 is TGTGCCAGCAGCTTATTTGGGCAGTTGAACACTGAAGCTTTCTTT. Using reference TRBV7-2 and TRBJ1-1 for the parts outside the CDR3, the full variable domain is GAGVSQSPSNKVTEKGKDVELRCDPISGHTALYWYRQSLGQGLEFLIYFQGNSAPDKSGLPSDRFSAERTGGSVSTLTIQRTQQEDSAVYLCASSLFGQLNTEAFFGQGTRLTVV.